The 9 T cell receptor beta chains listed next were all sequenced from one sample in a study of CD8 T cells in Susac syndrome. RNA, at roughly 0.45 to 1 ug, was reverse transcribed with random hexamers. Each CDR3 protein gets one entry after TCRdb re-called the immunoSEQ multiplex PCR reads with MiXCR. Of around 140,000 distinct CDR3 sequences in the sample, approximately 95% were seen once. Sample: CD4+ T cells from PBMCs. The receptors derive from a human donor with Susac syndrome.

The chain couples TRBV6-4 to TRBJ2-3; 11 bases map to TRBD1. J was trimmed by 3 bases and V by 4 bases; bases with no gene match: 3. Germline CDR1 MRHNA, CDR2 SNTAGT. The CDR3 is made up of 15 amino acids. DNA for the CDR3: TGTGCCAGCAGTGCGGGACAGGGGGAAACAGATACGCAGTATTTT. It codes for CASSAGQGETDTQYF.

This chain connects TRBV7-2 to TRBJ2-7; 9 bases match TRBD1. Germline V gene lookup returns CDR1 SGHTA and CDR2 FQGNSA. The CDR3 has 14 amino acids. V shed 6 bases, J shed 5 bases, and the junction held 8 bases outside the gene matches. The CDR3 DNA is TGTGCCAGCAGATCTAGCCGGACAGGGGACGAGCAGTACTTC. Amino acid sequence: CASRSSRTGDEQYF.

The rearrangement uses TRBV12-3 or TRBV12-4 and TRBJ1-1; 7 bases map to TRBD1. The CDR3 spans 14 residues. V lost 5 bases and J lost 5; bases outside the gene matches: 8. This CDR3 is CASSQGGPRTEAFF. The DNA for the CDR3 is TGTGCCAGCAGTCAGGGGGGTCCTAGAACTGAAGCTTTCTTT.

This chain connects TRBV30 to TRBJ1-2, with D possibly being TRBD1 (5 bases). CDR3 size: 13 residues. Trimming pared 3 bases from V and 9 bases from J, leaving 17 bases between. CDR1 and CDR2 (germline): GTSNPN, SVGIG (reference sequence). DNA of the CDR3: TGTGCCTGGAGAGACAGAGGAGTGGGAAGCTACACCTTC. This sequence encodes CAWRDRGVGSYTF. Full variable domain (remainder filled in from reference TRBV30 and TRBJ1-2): SQTIHQWPATLVQPVGSPLSLECTVEGTSNPNLYWYRQAAGRGLQLLFYSVGIGQISSEVPQNLSASRPQDRQFILSSKKLLLSDSGFYLCAWRDRGVGSYTFGSGTRLTVV.

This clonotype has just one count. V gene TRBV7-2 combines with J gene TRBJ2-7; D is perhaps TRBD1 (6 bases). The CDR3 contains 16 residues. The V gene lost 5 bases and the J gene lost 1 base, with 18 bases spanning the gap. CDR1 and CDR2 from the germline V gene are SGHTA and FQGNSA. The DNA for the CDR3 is TGTGCCAGCAGCGTCGGCGGACAGCCCGTTTCCTACGAGCAGTACTTC. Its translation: CASSVGGQPVSYEQYF.

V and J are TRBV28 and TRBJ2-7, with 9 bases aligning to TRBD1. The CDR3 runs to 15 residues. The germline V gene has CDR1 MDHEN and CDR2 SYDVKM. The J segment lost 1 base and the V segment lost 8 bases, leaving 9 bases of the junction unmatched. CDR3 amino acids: CASLPPGTGSYEQYF. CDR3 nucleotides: TGTGCCAGCCTCCCGCCCGGGACAGGGTCCTACGAGCAGTACTTC.

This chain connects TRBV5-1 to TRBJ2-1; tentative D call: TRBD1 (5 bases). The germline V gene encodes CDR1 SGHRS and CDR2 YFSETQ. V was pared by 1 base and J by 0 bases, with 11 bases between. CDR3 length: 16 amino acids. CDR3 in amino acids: CASSLTGWSSYNEQFF. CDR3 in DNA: TGCGCCAGCAGCTTGACAGGATGGAGCTCCTACAATGAGCAGTTCTTC.

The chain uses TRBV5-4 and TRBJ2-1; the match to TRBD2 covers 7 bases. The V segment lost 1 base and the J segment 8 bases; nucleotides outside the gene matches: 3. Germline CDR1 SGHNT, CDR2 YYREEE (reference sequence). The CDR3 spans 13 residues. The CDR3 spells CASSLMGGDEQFF. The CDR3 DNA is TGTGCCAGCAGCTTGATGGGGGGGGATGAGCAGTTCTTC.

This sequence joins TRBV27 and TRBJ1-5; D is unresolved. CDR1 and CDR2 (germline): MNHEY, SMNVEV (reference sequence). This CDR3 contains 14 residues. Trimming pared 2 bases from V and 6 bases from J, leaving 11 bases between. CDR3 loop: CASSLRSGIQPQHF. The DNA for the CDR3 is TGTGCCAGCAGTTTAAGGTCTGGGATTCAGCCCCAGCATTTT.